The present entry profiles one T cell receptor beta chain with its context. In germline, CDR1 is MNHEY, CDR2 SMNVEV (reference sequence). The CDR3 loop spans 13 amino acids. The V and J ends lost 5 bases and 3 bases respectively, with 10 bases between them. In the original processing: Estimates of nucleated cell counts were drawn from the amplification of reference gene primers. Here immunoSEQ multiplex PCR was the method, and the copy in TCRdb shows in-frame clones only, minus some. The DNA was the basis for D and trimming; V, J and clone size are from that table. The table records about 54,000 clones, roughly 84% of them present only once. This sample was taken from a study of blood T cell repertoires in COVID-19. Across the study: Sites across the United States, Italy and Spain contributed samples from acute and convalescent COVID-19. Sources were T cells, B-cell-depleted T cells, or PBMCs; the material itself was cDNA or gDNA.

The receptor's source is a man aged 50 or older with active COVID-19. The sample was peripheral blood. The genes are TRBV27 and TRBJ1-1, with D unresolved. CDR3 in DNA: TGTGCCAGCAGTACATTTGCAGACACTGAAGCTTTCTTT. This codes for CASSTFADTEAFF.